This TCR beta chain was sequenced for a study of Tregs in tolerant kidney transplant recipients. The study, taken as a whole, reports: Expanding Tregs on activated donor B cells appeared to best identify donor-specific TCRbeta clones. Validation in larger populations is needed because few patients were studied.

V was trimmed by 10 bases and J by 3 bases, leaving 7 bases between them. The CDR3 is 11 residues long. Per the germline V gene, CDR1 is MNHNS and CDR2 is SASEGT. The protocol was immunoSEQ multiplex PCR, while the TCRdb copy is restricted to in-frame clones and leaves out a portion. The sample lists tens of thousands of clones, about 83% seen once, with roughly 4% in the top ten. Unstimulated Tregs (CD4+CD25+CD127-) and CD4+CD25- non-Tregs were sorted from PBMCs. About this clone: Its antigen is undetermined.

The chain joins TRBV6-1 to TRBJ1-5, with D unclear. Material: CD4+ T cells from blood. This sequence was found in a human donor in good health. The CDR3 nucleotides read TGTGCCACCACTCCCAATCAGCCCCAGCATTTT. Translation: CATTPNQPQHF.